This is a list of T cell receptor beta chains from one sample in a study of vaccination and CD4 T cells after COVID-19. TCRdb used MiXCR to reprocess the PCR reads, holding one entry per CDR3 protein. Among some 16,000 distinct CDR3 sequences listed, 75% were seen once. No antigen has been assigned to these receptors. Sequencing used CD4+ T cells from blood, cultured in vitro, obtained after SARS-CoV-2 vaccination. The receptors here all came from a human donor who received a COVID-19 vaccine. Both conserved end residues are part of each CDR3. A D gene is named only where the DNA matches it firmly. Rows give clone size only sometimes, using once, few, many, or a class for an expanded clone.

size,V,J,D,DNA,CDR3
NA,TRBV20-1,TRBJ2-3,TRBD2,TGCAGTGCTAGAGTTCCTAGCGGGGGCTCGGATACGCAGTATTTT,CSARVPSGGSDTQYF
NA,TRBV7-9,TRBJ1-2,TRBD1,TGTGCCAGCAGCTTAGGTTCCTCGGGACAGGGGTATGGCTACACCTTC,CASSLGSSGQGYGYTF
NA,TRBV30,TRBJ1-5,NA,TGTGCCTGGAGTTCCGGGCCACTCATAAATCAGCCCCAGCATTTT,CAWSSGPLINQPQHF
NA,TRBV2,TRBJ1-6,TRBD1,TGTGCCAGCAGTGAAGCTAGGGGGCGGGACTATAATTCACCCCTCCACTTT,CASSEARGRDYNSPLHF
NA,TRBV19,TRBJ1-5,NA,TGTGCCAGCGGAAGGGTCAGCCGGGGGTCCCAGCATTTT,CASGRVSRGSQHF
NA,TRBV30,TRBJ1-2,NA,TGTGCCTGGATTTACCCGGGGGCGCGAGGTGGCTACACCTTC,CAWIYPGARGGYTF
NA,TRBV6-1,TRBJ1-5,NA,TGTGCCAGCAGTGAGTCTGTTAGCAATCAGCCCCAGCATTTT,CASSESVSNQPQHF
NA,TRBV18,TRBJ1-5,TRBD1,TGTGCCAGCTCTGACAGGGTCATAGTAAGCAATCAGCCCCAGCATTTT,CASSDRVIVSNQPQHF
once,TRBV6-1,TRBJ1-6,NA,TGTGCCAGCAGTGAAGAGTTGAGTCGGTCACCCCTCCACTTT,CASSEELSRSPLHF
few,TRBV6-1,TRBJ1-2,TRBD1,TGTGCCAGCAGTGAAACAGGGGGCGATGGCTACACCTTC,CASSETGGDGYTF
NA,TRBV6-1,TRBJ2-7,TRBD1,TGTGCCAGCAGCCCGCACAGGGGCTCCTACGAGCAGTACTTC,CASSPHRGSYEQYF
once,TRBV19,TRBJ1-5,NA,TGTGCCAGTAGTATAGGCCGAGGGGACGCTCAGCCCCAGCATTTT,CASSIGRGDAQPQHF
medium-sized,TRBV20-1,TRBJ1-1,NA,TGCAGTGCTAGAAGGCCCGGGGGCGACACTGAAGCTTTCTTT,CSARRPGGDTEAFF
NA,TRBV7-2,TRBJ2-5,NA,TGTGCCAGCAGCTTAGCGGCAGGGGTAGAGACCCAGTACTTC,CASSLAAGVETQYF
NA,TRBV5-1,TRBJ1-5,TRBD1,TGCGCCAGCAGCCCCTCAGGGGGAGGCAATCAGCCCCAGCATTTT,CASSPSGGGNQPQHF
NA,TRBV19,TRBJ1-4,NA,TGTGCCAGCCGCCTCGGGGGGGGAGAAAATGAAAAACTGTTTTTT,CASRLGGGENEKLFF
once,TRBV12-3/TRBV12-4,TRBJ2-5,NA,TGTGCCAGCAGTCCCCAGGGGGAGACCCAGTACTTC,CASSPQGETQYF
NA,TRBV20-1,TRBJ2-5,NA,TGCAGTGCTGGGAGAGAGACCCAGTACTTC,CSAGRETQYF